This T cell receptor (beta chain) was recovered during a study of T cell responses to AZD1222 COVID-19 vaccine (dated by TCRdb to 2020 to 2023). Background on the whole study: AZD1222 recipients with second doses at about 4 weeks or about 12 weeks were pooled, because spike-specific TCR depth and breadth did not differ between schedules. Trial participants were enrolled into age subgroups of 18-55, 56-69 and 70-plus years, which contained 148, 28 and 57 TCR-sequenced participants, respectively. TCR sequencing covered 233 trial participants: about 210 given two doses of AZD1222 and approximately 26 given two doses of MenACWY control vaccine.

Points the paper makes about the study in general: A significant rise in spike-specific TCR breadth and depth was observed after two AZD1222 doses relative to day 0 and relative to MenACWY recipients. Epitopes outside the regions mutated in the B.1.351 and B.1.1.7 variants were reportedly recognized by nearly half of the unique spike-specific TCRs. No day 14 peak-response samples were available, so repertoires were characterized only after the peak T cell response. Conclusions about previously exposed vaccinees were limited because only six AZD1222 recipients were SARS-CoV-2 seropositive at baseline. The whole spike protein was spanned by vaccine-associated CD4 TCRs, and dominant responses were seen in regions 160-218 and 743-854. Participants were mostly white British and included more females than males, and it was suggested by the authors that clonal diversity may have been underestimated. The 56-69-year group was small, and its depth increase did not reach significance, likely because of low power.

The CDR3 regions of human TCRbeta chains were subjected to immunosequencing. The authors' analysis ran thus. TCRs in the repertoires were matched against a reference library of SARS-CoV-2-specific TCRs that had been generated with the MIRA antigen-specificity platform. Breadth was defined as the fraction of unique TCRs that were SARS-CoV-2-associated. Depth was defined as the fraction of total T cells that were SARS-CoV-2-associated. Using the MIRA data, each spike-specific TCR was mapped to the spike region that the TCR reacts to and placed in a CD4 or CD8 class. Log10-transformed breadth and depth values were compared by one-way ANOVA with Sidak's multiple comparisons tests. TCRdb holds this immuneACCESS table with in-frame rearrangements only. Some clones are missing; in checked studies, unresolved V genes explain under half, and the rest has no known cause. The V and J calls and clone size come from that table; D and trimming were worked out from the DNA. In this sample the table shows more than 150,000 clones, about nine tenths of which occur a single time. The ten biggest clones cover around 1.5% of the sample.

Trimming leaves V shorter by 2 bases and J shorter by 14 bases, with the junction holding 11 bases beyond the gene matches. There are 14 amino acids in the CDR3, from cysteine to phenylalanine inclusive. Just the 42-base CDR3 DNA is kept, in frame starting at base 1. Per the germline V gene (reference sequence), MNHEY is the CDR1 and SMNVEV is the CDR2. What this sample's time point label stands for: baseline before first vaccination. Vaccinee samples came from UK trials COV001 and COV002, including a single-blind randomized controlled phase 2/3 trial of AZD1222 (ChAdOx1 nCoV-19) in healthy adults. For TCRbeta chain sequencing, PBMC samples from trial participants were taken at day 0 and at day 28 after the second dose. To note about this clone: There is no known antigen for this receptor. No base-level quality is on record; no much larger clone is a single base apart.

The clonotype comes from an adult in good health. The sequences come from peripheral blood, collected on day 0 of AZD1222 vaccination. This sequence uses TRBV27 and TRBJ2-2; 7 central nucleotides agree with TRBD1. The nucleotides read TGTGCCAGCAGTTTAAGGAACCCGACAGGGTCCCTGTTTTTT. Translated, it gives CASSLRNPTGSLFF.